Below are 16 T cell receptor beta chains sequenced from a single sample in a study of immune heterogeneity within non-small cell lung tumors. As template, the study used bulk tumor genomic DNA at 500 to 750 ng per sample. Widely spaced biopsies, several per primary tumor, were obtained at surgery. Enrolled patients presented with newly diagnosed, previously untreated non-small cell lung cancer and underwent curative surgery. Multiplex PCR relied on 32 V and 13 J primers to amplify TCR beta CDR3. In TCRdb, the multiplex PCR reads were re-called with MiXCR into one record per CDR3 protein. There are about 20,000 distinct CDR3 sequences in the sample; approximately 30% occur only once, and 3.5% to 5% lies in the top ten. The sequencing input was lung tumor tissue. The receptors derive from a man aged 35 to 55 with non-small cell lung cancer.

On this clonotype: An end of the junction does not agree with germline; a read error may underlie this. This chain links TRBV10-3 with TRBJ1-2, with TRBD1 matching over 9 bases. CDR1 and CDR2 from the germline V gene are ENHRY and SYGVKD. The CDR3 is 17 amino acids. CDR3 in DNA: TGTGCCACCAGTGAGTCTAACCCGGGGACAGGGTTGAAGGGTTACACCTTC. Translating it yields CATSESNPGTGLKGYTF.

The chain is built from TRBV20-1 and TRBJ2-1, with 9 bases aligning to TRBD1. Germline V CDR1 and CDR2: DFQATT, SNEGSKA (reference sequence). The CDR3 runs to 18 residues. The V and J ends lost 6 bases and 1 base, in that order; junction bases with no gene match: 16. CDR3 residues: CSATGAGQGTISYNEQFF. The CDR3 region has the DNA TGCAGTGCCACTGGGGCGGGACAGGGAACGATATCCTACAATGAGCAGTTCTTC.

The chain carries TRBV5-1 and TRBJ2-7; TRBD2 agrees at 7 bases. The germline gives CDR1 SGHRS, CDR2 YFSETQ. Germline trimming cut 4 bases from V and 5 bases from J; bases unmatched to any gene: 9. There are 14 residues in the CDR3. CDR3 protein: CASSRGDSVNEQYF. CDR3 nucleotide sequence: TGCGCCAGCAGCCGGGGGGACTCCGTTAACGAGCAGTACTTC.

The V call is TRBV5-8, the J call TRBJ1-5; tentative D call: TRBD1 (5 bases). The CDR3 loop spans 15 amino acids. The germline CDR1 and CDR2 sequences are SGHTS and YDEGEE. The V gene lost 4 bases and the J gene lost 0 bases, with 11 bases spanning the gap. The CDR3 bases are TGTGCCAGCAGCCCTAGGGGCGGTAGCAATCAGCCCCAGCATTTT. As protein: CASSPRGGSNQPQHF.

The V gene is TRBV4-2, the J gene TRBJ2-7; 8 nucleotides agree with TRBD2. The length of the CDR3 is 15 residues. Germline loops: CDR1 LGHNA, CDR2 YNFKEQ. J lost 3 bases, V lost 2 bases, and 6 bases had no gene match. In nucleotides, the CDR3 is TGTGCCAGCAGCCAAACTAGCGGACACTTCTACGAGCAGTACTTC. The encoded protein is CASSQTSGHFYEQYF.

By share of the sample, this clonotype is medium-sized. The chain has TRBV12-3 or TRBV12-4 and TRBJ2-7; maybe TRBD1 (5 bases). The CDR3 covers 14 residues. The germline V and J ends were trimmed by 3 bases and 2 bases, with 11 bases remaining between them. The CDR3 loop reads CASSLQGKTYEQYF. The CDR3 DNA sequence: TGTGCCAGCAGTTTGCAGGGCAAGACCTACGAGCAGTACTTC.

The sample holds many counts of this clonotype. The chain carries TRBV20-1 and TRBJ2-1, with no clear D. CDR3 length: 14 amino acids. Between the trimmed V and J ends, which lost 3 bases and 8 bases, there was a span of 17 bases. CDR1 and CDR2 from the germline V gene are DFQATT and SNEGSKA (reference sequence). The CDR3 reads CSARSTYTVYEQFF. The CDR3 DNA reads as TGCAGTGCTAGGAGTACGTACACAGTTTATGAGCAGTTCTTC.

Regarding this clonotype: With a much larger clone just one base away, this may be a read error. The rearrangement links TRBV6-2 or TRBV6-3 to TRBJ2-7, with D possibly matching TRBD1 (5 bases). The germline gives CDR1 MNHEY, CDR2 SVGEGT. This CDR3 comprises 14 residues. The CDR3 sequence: CPSSYSPPTGEQYF. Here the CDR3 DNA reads TGTCCCAGCAGTTACTCCCCCCCCACAGGCGAGCAGTACTTC.

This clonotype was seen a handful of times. The CDR3 is CASRAGLAGETDTQYF. Written as DNA, the CDR3 is TGTGCCAGCAGGGCCGGACTAGCGGGAGAAACAGATACGCAGTATTTT. This chain uses TRBV2 with TRBJ2-3; 13 nucleotides line up with TRBD2. The CDR3 is 16 amino acids. Germline V gene sequence: CDR1 SNHLY, CDR2 FYNNEI. Trimming at V came to 6 bases and at J to 3 bases, leaving 6 bases not matched to a gene.

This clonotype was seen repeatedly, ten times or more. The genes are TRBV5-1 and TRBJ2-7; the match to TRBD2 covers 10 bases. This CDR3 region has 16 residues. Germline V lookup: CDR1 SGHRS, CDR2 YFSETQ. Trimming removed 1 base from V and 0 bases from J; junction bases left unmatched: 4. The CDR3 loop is CASSLRTSGFSYEQYF. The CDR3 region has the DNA TGCGCCAGCAGCTTGAGGACTAGCGGTTTCTCCTACGAGCAGTACTTC.

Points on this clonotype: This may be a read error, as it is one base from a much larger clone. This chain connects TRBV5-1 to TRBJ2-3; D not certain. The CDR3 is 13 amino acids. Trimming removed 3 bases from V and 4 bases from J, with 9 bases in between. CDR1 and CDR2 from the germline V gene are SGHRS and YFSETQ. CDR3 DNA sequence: TGCGCCAGCAGCTCGGCGCCCTCAGATACGCAGTATTTT. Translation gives CASSSAPSDTQYF.

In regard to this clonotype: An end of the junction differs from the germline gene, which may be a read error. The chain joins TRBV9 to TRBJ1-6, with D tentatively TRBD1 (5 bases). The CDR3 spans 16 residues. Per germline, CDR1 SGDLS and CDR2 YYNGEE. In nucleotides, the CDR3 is TGTGCCAGCAGAGCGAGACAGAGCTCCTATAATTCACCCCTCTACTTT. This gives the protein CASRARQSSYNSPLYF.

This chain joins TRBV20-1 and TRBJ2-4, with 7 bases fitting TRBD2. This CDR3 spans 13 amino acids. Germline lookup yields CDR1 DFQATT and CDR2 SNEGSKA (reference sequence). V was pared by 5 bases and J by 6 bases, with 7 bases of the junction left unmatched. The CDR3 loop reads CSAQKRDGNIQYF. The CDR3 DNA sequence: TGCAGTGCTCAAAAGCGGGATGGAAACATTCAGTACTTC.

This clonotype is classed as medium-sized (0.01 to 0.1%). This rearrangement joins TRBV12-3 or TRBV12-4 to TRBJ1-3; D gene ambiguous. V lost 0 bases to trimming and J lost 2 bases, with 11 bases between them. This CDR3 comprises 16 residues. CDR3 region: CASSLALLVTGNTIYF. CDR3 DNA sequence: TGTGCCAGCAGTTTAGCGCTTCTGGTTACTGGAAACACCATATATTTT.

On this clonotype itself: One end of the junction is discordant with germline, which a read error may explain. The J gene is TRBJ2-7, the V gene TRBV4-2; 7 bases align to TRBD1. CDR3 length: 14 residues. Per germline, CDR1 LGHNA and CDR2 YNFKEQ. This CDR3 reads CSSSPRQGYDEQYF. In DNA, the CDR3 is TGTTCCAGCAGCCCTCGACAGGGATACGACGAGCAGTACTTC.

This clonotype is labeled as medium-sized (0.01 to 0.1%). The CDR3 region has the DNA TGTGCCAGCTCACCCCGTCAGTATTCACCCCTCCACTTT. Its protein product is CASSPRQYSPLHF. The rearrangement links TRBV27 to TRBJ1-6; D uncertain. This CDR3 comprises 13 residues. Germline CDR1 and CDR2: MNHEY and SMNVEV (reference sequence). Trimming removed 8 bases from V and 8 bases from J, with 13 bases in between.